Only one count was recorded for the clone carrying this TCR beta chain. This sample is part of a study of blood T cell repertoires in COVID-19. CDR1 and CDR2 from the germline V gene are KGHSH and LQKENI. The CDR3 is made up of 16 amino acids. V was pared by 6 bases and J by 4 bases, with 19 bases between. Libraries were prepared by immunoSEQ multiplex PCR; TCRdb keeps only in-frame clonotypes and omits some of them. Of hundreds of thousands of clones listed, around 85% are singletons. The origin of this receptor is a woman aged 45-65 years with active or convalescent COVID-19. This sequence joins TRBV18 and TRBJ1-5, with D perhaps TRBD1 (5 bases). The sequenced sample consisted of peripheral blood. Here the CDR3 DNA reads TGTGCCAGCTCCTTGGGGGGAGGATGGACGAATCAGCCCCAGCATTTT. Protein product: CASSLGGGWTNQPQHF.